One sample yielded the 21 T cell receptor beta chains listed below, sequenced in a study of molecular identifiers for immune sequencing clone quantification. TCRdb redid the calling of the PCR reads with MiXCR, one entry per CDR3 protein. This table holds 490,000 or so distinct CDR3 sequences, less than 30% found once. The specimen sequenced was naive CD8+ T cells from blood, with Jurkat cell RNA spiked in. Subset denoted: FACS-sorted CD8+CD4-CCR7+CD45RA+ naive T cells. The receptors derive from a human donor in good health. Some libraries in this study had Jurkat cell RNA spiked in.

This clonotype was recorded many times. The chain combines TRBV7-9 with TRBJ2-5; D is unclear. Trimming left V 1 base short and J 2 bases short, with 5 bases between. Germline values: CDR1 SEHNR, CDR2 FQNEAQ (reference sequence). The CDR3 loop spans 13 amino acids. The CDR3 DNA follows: TGTGCCAGCAGCTTAGTGAATCAAGAGACCCAGTACTTC. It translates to CASSLVNQETQYF.

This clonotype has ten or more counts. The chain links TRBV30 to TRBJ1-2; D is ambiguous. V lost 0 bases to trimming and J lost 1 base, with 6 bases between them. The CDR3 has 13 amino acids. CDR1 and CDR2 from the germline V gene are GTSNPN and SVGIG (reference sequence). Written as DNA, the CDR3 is TGTGCCTGGAGTGTACCCGATAACTATGGCTACACCTTC. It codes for CAWSVPDNYGYTF.

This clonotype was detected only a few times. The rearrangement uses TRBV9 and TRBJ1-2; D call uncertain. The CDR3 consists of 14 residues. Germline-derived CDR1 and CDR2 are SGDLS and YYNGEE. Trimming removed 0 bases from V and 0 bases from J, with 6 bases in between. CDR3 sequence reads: CASSVDVANYGYTF. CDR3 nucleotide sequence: TGTGCCAGCAGCGTAGATGTGGCTAACTATGGCTACACCTTC.

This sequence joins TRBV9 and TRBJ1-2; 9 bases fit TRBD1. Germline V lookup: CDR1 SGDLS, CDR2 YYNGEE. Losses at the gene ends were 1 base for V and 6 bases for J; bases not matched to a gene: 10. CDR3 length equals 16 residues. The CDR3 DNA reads TGTGCCAGCAGCGTATCCAGAGGACAGGGGAGTCATGGCTACACCTTC. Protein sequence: CASSVSRGQGSHGYTF.

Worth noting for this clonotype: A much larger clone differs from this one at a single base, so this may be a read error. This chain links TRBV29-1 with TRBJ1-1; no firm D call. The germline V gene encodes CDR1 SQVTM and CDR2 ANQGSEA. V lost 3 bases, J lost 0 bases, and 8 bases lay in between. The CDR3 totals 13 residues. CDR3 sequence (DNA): TGCAGCGTTGACGGCAGCTTGAACACTGAAGCTTTCTTT. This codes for CSVDGSLNTEAFF.

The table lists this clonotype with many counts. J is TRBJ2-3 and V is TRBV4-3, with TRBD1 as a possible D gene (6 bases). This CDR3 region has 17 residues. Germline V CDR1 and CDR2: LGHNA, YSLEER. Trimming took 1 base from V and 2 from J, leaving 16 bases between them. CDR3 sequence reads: CASSQGVEGVFTDTQYF. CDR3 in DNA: TGCGCCAGCAGCCAAGGCGTTGAGGGGGTGTTCACAGATACGCAGTATTTT.

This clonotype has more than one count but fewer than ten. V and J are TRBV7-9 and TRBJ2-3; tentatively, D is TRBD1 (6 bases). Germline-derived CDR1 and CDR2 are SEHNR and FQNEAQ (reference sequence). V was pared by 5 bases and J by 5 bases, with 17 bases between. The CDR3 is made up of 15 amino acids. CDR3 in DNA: TGTGCCAGCAGCAGAGGTCCCATAGGGGGAGATACGCAGTATTTT. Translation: CASSRGPIGGDTQYF.

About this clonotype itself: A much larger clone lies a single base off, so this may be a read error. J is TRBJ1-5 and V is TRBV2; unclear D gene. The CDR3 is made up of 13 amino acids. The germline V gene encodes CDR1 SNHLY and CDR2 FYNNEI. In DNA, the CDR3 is TGTGCCAGCAGTGATATCAGCAATCAGCCCCCGCATTTT. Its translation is CASSDISNQPPHF.

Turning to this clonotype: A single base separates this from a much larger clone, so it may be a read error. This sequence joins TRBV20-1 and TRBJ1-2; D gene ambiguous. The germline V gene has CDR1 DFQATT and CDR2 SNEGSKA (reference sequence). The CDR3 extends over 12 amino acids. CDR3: CSAIPIPYGYAF. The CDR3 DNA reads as TGCAGTGCAATCCCTATCCCCTATGGCTACGCCTTC.

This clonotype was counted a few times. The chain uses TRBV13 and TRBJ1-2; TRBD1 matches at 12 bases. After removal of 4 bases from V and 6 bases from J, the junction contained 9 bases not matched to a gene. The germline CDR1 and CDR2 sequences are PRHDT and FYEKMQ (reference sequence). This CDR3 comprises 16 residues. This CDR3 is CASSSGTGGAVNGYTF. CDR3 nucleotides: TGTGCCAGCAGCTCCGGGACAGGGGGCGCGGTGAATGGCTACACCTTC.

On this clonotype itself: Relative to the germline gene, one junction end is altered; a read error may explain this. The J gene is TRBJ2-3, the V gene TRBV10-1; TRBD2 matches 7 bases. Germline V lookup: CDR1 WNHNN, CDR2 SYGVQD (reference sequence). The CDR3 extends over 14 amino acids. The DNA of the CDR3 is TGCGCCAGCGGTGAGCGGGGCAGCACAGATACGCAGTATTTT. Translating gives CASGERGSTDTQYF.

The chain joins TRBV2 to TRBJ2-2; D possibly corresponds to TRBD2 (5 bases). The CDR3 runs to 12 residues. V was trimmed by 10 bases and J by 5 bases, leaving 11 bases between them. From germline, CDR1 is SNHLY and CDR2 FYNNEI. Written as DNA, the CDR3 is TGTGCCAATAAGAGGGCTACCGGGGAGCTGTTTTTT. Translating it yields CANKRATGELFF.

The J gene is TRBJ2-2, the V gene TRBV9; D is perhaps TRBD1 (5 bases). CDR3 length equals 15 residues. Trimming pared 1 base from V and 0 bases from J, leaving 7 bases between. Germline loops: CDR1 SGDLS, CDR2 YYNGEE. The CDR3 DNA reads TGTGCCAGCAGCGTAACAGGAACGAACACCGGGGAGCTGTTTTTT. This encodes CASSVTGTNTGELFF.

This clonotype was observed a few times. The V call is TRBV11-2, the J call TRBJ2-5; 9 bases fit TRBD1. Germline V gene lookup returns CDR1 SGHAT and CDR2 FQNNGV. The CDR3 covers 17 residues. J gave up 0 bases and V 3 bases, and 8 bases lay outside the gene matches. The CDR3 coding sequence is TGTGCCAGCAGCTTTCTAGGACAGGGGACGTACCAAGAGACCCAGTACTTC. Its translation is CASSFLGQGTYQETQYF.

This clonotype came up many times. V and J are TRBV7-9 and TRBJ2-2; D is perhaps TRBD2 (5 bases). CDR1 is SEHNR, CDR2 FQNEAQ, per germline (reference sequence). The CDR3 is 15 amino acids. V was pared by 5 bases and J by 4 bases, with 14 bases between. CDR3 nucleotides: TGTGCCAGCAGCGCCCCAGGACTCCGCACCGGGGAGCTGTTTTTT. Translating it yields CASSAPGLRTGELFF.

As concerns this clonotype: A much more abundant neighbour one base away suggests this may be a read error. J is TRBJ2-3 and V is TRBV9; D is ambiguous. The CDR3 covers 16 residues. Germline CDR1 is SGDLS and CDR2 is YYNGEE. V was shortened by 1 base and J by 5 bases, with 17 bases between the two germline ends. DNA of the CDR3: TGTGCCAGCAGCGTATGGGTCTCCCCGGCGGTAGATACGCAGTATTTT. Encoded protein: CASSVWVSPAVDTQYF. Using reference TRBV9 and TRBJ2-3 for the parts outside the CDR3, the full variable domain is DSGVTQTPKHLITATGQRVTLRCSPRSGDLSVYWYQQSLDQGLQFLIQYYNGEERAKGNILERFSAQQFPDLHSELNLSSLELGDSALYFCASSVWVSPAVDTQYFGPGTRLTVL.

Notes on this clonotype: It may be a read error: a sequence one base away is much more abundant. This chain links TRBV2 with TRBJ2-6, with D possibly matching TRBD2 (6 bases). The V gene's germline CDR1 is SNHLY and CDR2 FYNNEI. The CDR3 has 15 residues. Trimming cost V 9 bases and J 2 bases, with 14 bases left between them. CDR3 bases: TGTGCCAGTCACCCGGGGGAGCCTGGGGCCAACGTCCTGACTTTC. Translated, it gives CASHPGEPGANVLTF.

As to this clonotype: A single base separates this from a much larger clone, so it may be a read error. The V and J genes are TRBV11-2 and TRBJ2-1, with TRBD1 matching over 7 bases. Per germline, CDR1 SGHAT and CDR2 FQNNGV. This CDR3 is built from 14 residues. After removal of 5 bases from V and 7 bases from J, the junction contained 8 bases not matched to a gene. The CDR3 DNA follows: TGTGCCAGCAGCACGACAGGGTTGGGTAATGAGCAGTTCTTC. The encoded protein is CASSTTGLGNEQFF.

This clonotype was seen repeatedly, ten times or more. Here the CDR3 DNA reads TGTGCCAGCAGTTACCCGGGAGGCGCGGAGCAGTACTTC. Its protein product is CASSYPGGAEQYF. The V gene is TRBV6-5, the J gene TRBJ2-7; 7 bases are a match to TRBD2. The CDR3 totals 13 residues. V shed 2 bases and J 7 bases; nucleotides not matched to a gene: 5. Germline V lookup: CDR1 MNHEY, CDR2 SVGAGI.

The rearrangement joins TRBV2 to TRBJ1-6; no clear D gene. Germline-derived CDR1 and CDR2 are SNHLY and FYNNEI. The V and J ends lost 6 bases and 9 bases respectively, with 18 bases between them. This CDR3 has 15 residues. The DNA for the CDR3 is TGTGCCAGCAGCCCTGAAGGGAGGGCTGGTTCACCCCTCCACTTT. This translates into CASSPEGRAGSPLHF.

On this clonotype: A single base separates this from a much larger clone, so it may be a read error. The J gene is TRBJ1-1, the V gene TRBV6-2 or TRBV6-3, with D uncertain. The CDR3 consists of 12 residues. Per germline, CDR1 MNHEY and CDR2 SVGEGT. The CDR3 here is CASSVQNAEAFF. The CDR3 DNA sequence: TGTGCCAGCAGCGTCCAGAACGCTGAAGCTTTCTTT.